Listed below are T cell receptor beta chains from one sample, sequenced in a study of blood T cell repertoires in COVID-19. Using immunoSEQ multiplex PCR, the repertoire was profiled, and TCRdb retains in-frame clones only, with some absent. The sample has some 200,000 clones, around nine tenths seen once. The sample was PBMCs or T cells enriched from blood (not recorded which). Receptors originate from a woman under 30 who had recovered from COVID-19. CDR3s include the opening cysteine and the closing phenylalanine or tryptophan. The order of the fields is J gene, V gene, clone size, D gene, CDR3 protein, CDR3 DNA. A D gene is named only where the DNA matches it firmly. The size of a clone is reported for some rows only, either as once, few or many, or as a class for expanded clones.

j_gene: TRBJ2-1
v_gene: TRBV3-1/TRBV3-2
abundance: few
d_gene: .
CDR3aa: CASSQEETFRGRDEQFF
CDR3nt: TGTGCCAGCAGCCAAGAGGAGACTTTCAGGGGTAGGGATGAGCAGTTCTTC

j_gene: TRBJ1-4
v_gene: TRBV14
abundance: .
d_gene: .
CDR3aa: CASSQLVTNEKLFF
CDR3nt: TGTGCCAGCAGCCAACTCGTCACTAATGAAAAACTGTTTTTT

j_gene: TRBJ1-1
v_gene: TRBV4-2
abundance: .
d_gene: TRBD1
CDR3aa: CASRPTGVGEAFF
CDR3nt: TGTGCCAGCAGACCGACAGGGGTCGGCGAAGCTTTCTTT

j_gene: TRBJ2-2
v_gene: TRBV18
abundance: .
d_gene: .
CDR3aa: CASSPDGSLSTGELFF
CDR3nt: TGTGCCAGCTCACCAGATGGCTCCCTCTCCACCGGGGAGCTGTTTTTT

j_gene: TRBJ1-5
v_gene: TRBV6-1
abundance: .
d_gene: .
CDR3aa: CASSRQDNSNQPQHF
CDR3nt: TGTGCCAGCAGCCGACAGGATAATAGCAATCAGCCCCAGCATTTT

j_gene: TRBJ1-3
v_gene: TRBV6-5
abundance: few
d_gene: .
CDR3aa: CASRSSGNTIYF
CDR3nt: TGTGCCAGCCGGAGCTCTGGAAACACCATATATTTT

j_gene: TRBJ2-2
v_gene: TRBV5-1
abundance: once
d_gene: .
CDR3aa: CASSARDTGELFF
CDR3nt: TGCGCCAGCAGCGCCAGGGACACCGGGGAGCTGTTTTTT

j_gene: TRBJ2-7
v_gene: TRBV7-2
abundance: .
d_gene: TRBD2
CDR3aa: CASSFIAGVGYEQYF
CDR3nt: TGTGCCAGCAGCTTTATAGCGGGAGTGGGCTACGAGCAGTACTTC

j_gene: TRBJ2-1
v_gene: TRBV7-2
abundance: .
d_gene: TRBD2
CDR3aa: CASRFRSGSVNEQFF
CDR3nt: TGTGCCAGCAGATTTCGAAGCGGGAGTGTCAATGAGCAGTTCTTC

j_gene: TRBJ1-2
v_gene: TRBV7-9
abundance: once
d_gene: .
CDR3aa: CASSLGYQRDGYTF
CDR3nt: TGTGCCAGCAGCTTAGGGTACCAACGGGATGGCTACACCTTC

j_gene: TRBJ2-2
v_gene: TRBV4-2
abundance: once
d_gene: .
CDR3aa: CASSQVAGDSTGELFF
CDR3nt: TGTGCCAGCAGCCAAGTTGCCGGAGATAGCACCGGGGAGCTGTTTTTT

j_gene: TRBJ1-2
v_gene: TRBV4-2
abundance: .
d_gene: TRBD1
CDR3aa: CASSQAFLGQFPGGYTF
CDR3nt: TGTGCCAGCAGCCAAGCTTTCCTGGGACAGTTCCCGGGAGGCTACACCTTC

j_gene: TRBJ1-2
v_gene: TRBV19
abundance: .
d_gene: .
CDR3aa: CASSIGTVVTF
CDR3nt: TGTGCCAGTAGTATAGGCACAGTCGTAACCTTC

j_gene: TRBJ1-4
v_gene: TRBV5-1
abundance: .
d_gene: TRBD1
CDR3aa: CASSPGQGVEKLFF
CDR3nt: TGCGCCAGCAGCCCCGGACAGGGGGTGGAAAAACTGTTTTTT

j_gene: TRBJ2-7
v_gene: TRBV10-3
abundance: .
d_gene: .
CDR3aa: CAISVPQGREQYF
CDR3nt: TGTGCCATCAGTGTACCTCAGGGTAGGGAGCAGTACTTC

j_gene: TRBJ2-1
v_gene: TRBV19
abundance: .
d_gene: TRBD1
CDR3aa: CASSIGGQGANEQFF
CDR3nt: TGTGCCAGTAGTATAGGGGGACAGGGGGCTAATGAGCAGTTCTTC

j_gene: TRBJ2-1
v_gene: TRBV11-3
abundance: .
d_gene: .
CDR3aa: CASSLGGSSSYNEQFF
CDR3nt: TGTGCCAGCAGCTTAGGAGGCTCAAGCTCCTACAATGAGCAGTTCTTC

j_gene: TRBJ1-2
v_gene: TRBV28
abundance: .
d_gene: TRBD1
CDR3aa: CASRRQGGYTF
CDR3nt: TGTGCCAGCAGACGACAGGGTGGCTACACCTTC

j_gene: TRBJ1-2
v_gene: TRBV7-2
abundance: .
d_gene: TRBD1
CDR3aa: CASSFMTGAGYGYTF
CDR3nt: TGTGCCAGCAGCTTCATGACAGGGGCTGGCTATGGCTACACCTTC

j_gene: TRBJ2-3
v_gene: TRBV27
abundance: .
d_gene: TRBD2
CDR3aa: CASSSPGGSADTQYF
CDR3nt: TGTGCCAGCAGTTCACCCGGCGGGAGTGCAGATACGCAGTATTTT

j_gene: TRBJ2-7
v_gene: TRBV7-3
abundance: .
d_gene: .
CDR3aa: CASSSKQQPYEQYF
CDR3nt: TGTGCCAGCAGCTCAAAGCAACAGCCCTACGAGCAGTACTTC

j_gene: TRBJ2-1
v_gene: TRBV19
abundance: .
d_gene: .
CDR3aa: CASSKQKAGGYNEQFF
CDR3nt: TGTGCCAGTAGTAAACAAAAAGCGGGTGGCTACAATGAGCAGTTCTTC

j_gene: TRBJ1-5
v_gene: TRBV7-2
abundance: .
d_gene: TRBD1
CDR3aa: CASSFSGTGVGQPQHF
CDR3nt: TGTGCCAGCAGCTTTTCCGGGACAGGGGTCGGACAGCCCCAGCATTTT

j_gene: TRBJ1-5
v_gene: TRBV10-3
abundance: once
d_gene: .
CDR3aa: CAISESPTDYQPQHF
CDR3nt: TGTGCCATCAGTGAGTCTCCGACAGATTATCAGCCCCAGCATTTT

j_gene: TRBJ2-7
v_gene: TRBV4-1
abundance: .
d_gene: TRBD1
CDR3aa: CASSQEDRVGYEQYF
CDR3nt: TGCGCCAGCAGCCAAGAGGACAGGGTCGGCTACGAGCAGTACTTC

j_gene: TRBJ2-1
v_gene: TRBV24-1
abundance: .
d_gene: .
CDR3aa: CATSDTLNEQFF
CDR3nt: TGTGCCACCAGTGATACGCTAAATGAGCAGTTCTTC

j_gene: TRBJ2-2
v_gene: TRBV9
abundance: .
d_gene: .
CDR3aa: CASSGPGVFTGELFF
CDR3nt: TGTGCCAGTTCGGGCCCGGGGGTATTTACCGGGGAGCTGTTTTTT

j_gene: TRBJ2-1
v_gene: TRBV5-5
abundance: once
d_gene: .
CDR3aa: CASSSGPDNEQFF
CDR3nt: TGTGCCAGCAGCTCGGGTCCCGACAATGAGCAGTTCTTC

j_gene: TRBJ2-3
v_gene: TRBV11-3
abundance: .
d_gene: .
CDR3aa: CASSLGRGIGTDTQYF
CDR3nt: TGTGCCAGCAGCTTAGGCAGGGGCATCGGGACAGATACGCAGTATTTT

j_gene: TRBJ2-7
v_gene: TRBV19
abundance: .
d_gene: TRBD2
CDR3aa: CASSHSGTSGTYEQYF
CDR3nt: TGTGCCAGTAGTCATTCCGGGACTAGCGGGACCTACGAGCAGTACTTC

j_gene: TRBJ2-1
v_gene: TRBV6-5
abundance: once
d_gene: TRBD2
CDR3aa: CASSREGQIQNEQFF
CDR3nt: TGTGCCAGCAGCCGGGAGGGCCAGATACAGAATGAGCAGTTCTTC

j_gene: TRBJ2-3
v_gene: TRBV2
abundance: .
d_gene: .
CDR3aa: CASRDRGDTQYF
CDR3nt: TGTGCCAGCAGGGATAGGGGCGATACGCAGTATTTT

j_gene: TRBJ2-7
v_gene: TRBV10-1
abundance: .
d_gene: TRBD2
CDR3aa: CASSAGTRMGEQYF
CDR3nt: TGCGCCAGCAGTGCCGGGACTAGGATGGGCGAGCAGTACTTC

j_gene: TRBJ2-1
v_gene: TRBV27
abundance: .
d_gene: .
CDR3aa: CASSFSHNEQFF
CDR3nt: TGTGCCAGCAGTTTTAGTCACAATGAGCAGTTCTTC

j_gene: TRBJ1-1
v_gene: TRBV24-1
abundance: .
d_gene: .
CDR3aa: CATSDLDSFEAFF
CDR3nt: TGTGCCACCAGTGATTTGGACAGTTTTGAAGCTTTCTTT

j_gene: TRBJ2-3
v_gene: TRBV9
abundance: .
d_gene: TRBD2
CDR3aa: CASSVGAGGSTDTQYF
CDR3nt: TGTGCCAGCAGCGTTGGAGCGGGAGGGAGCACAGATACGCAGTATTTT